The present TCR beta chain was sequenced within a study of TIL therapy for anti-PD-1-resistant metastatic lung cancer. Specified time point: pre-treatment sample, taken before nivolumab and TIL therapy. The libraries were made with immunoSEQ v3. Using immunoSEQ multiplex PCR, the repertoire was profiled, and TCRdb retains in-frame clones only, with some absent. This table has 50,000 to 65,000 clones, 55% to 75% appearing once. The count of this clone is one. With V trimmed by 4 bases and J by 3 bases, 4 bases remained unmatched. The germline gives CDR1 MNHNS, CDR2 SASEGT. The CDR3 spans 16 residues. This TCR came from a person aged 30 to 80 with non-small cell lung cancer. This material consisted of blood, taken at baseline. J is TRBJ2-5 and V is TRBV6-1, with 14 bases fitting TRBD2. The CDR3 loop is CASSGGTSGRKETQYF. The CDR3, as DNA: TGTGCCAGCAGTGGGGGGACTAGCGGGAGAAAAGAGACCCAGTACTTC.